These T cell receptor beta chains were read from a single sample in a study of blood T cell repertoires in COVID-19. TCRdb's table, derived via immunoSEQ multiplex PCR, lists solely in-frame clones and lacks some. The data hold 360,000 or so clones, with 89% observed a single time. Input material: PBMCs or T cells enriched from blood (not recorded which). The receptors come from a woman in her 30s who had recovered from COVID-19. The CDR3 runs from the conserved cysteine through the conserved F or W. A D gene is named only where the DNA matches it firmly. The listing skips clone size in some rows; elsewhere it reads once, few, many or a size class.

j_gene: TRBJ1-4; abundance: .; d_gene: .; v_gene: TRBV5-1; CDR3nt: TGCGCCAGCAGCCCCTCTGGACAGAATGAAAAACTGTTTTTT; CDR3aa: CASSPSGQNEKLFF
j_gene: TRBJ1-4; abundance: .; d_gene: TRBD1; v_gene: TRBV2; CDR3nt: TGTGCCAGCAGTGCCAGCGGACAGGTCAATGAAAAACTGTTTTTT; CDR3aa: CASSASGQVNEKLFF
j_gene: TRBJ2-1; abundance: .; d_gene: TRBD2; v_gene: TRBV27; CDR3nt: TGTGCCAGCACTTCTGTTATTGCGGGAGGAGAGGGCTACAATGAGCAGTTCTTC; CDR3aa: CASTSVIAGGEGYNEQFF
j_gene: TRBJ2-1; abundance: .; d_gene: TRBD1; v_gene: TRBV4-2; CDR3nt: TGTGCCAGCAGCCAAGATGGACAGGCCCTCGAGCAGTTCTTC; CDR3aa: CASSQDGQALEQFF
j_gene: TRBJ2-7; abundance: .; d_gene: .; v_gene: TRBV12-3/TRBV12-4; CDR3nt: TGTGCCAGCAGTTCCTATGGAGACGAGCAGTACTTC; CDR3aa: CASSSYGDEQYF
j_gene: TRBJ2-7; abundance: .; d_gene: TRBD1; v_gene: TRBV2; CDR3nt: TGTGCCAGCAGGGGGACAGGGGATCCTAACGAGCAGTACTTC; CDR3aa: CASRGTGDPNEQYF
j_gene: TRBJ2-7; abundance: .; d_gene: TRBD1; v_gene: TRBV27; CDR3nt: TGTGCCAGCAGTTTGGGACAGTTCGACGAGCAGTACTTC; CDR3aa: CASSLGQFDEQYF
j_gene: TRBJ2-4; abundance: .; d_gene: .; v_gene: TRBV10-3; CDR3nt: TGTGCCATCAGTGGTGACTTAGCCAAAAACATTCAGTACTTC; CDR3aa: CAISGDLAKNIQYF
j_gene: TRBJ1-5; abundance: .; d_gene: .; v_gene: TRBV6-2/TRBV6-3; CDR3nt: TGTGCCAGCAGTTACTCGATCGTACTGGGCTCCTTGTCGTCAACCAATCAGCCCCAGCATTTT; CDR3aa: CASSYSIVLGSLSSTNQPQHF
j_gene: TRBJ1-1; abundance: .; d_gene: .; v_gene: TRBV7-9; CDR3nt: TGTGCCAGCAGCGGGCGGGTAGGGGGTGAAGCTTTCTTT; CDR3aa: CASSGRVGGEAFF
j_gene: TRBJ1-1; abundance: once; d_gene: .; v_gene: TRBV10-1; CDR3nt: TGCGCCAGCAGTGGCGGGAACACTGAAGCTTTCTTT; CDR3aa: CASSGGNTEAFF
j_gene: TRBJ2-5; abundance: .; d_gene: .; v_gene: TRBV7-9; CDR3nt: TGTGCCAGCAGCTACTGGGAAATTCAGGGGTCAGAGACCCAGTACTTC; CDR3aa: CASSYWEIQGSETQYF
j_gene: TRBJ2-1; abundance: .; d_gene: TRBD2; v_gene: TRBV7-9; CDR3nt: TGTGCCAGCAGCTTAGGCCCGGGGGGCAATGAGCAGTTCTTC; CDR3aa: CASSLGPGGNEQFF
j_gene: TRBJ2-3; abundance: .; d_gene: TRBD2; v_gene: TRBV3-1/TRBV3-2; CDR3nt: TGTGCCAGCAGCCAACTAGCGGGCACAGATACGCAGTATTTT; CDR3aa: CASSQLAGTDTQYF
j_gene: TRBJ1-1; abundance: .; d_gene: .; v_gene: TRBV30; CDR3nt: TGTGCCTGGAGCGCCGGACAGCCGAACACTGAAGCTTTCTTT; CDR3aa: CAWSAGQPNTEAFF